This T cell receptor beta chain was observed in a study of T cell repertoires in cytomegalovirus infection. Per the germline V gene, CDR1 is SEHNR and CDR2 is FQNEAQ (reference sequence). The CDR3 has 13 residues. TCRdb redid the calling of the reads with MiXCR, one entry per CDR3 protein. The profile shows around 740,000 distinct CDR3 sequences, roughly 35% of them singletons. In the case of this clonotype: What it recognizes is unknown. An end of the junction differs from the germline gene, which may be a read error.

Whole-study findings and limits: Clonotypes of TCR beta that were HLA-C-restricted and CMV-specific dominated the ex vivo response.

The V call is TRBV7-9, the J call TRBJ2-1, with D unresolved. The source is a human donor in good health (CMV status not recorded). Some clones in this sample may be carry-over from other donors' samples. Sequenced material: PBMCs. The CDR3, as DNA: TGTGCCAGCAGCCCGCCTAGTGGCCATGAGCAGTTTTTC. Amino acids: CASSPPSGHEQFF.